A selection of T cell receptor beta chains follows, all from one sample in a study of blood T cell repertoires in COVID-19. The protocol was immunoSEQ multiplex PCR, while the TCRdb copy is restricted to in-frame clones and leaves out a portion. The sample includes over 150,000 clones, about 87% seen only once; the top ten take under 15%. The sequencing sample was made of peripheral blood. The receptor set was obtained from a woman aged 70-85 years with COVID-19, enrolled during active disease. The CDR3 runs from the conserved cysteine through the conserved F or W. A D gene is named only where the DNA matches it firmly. Size tells how often a clone was seen (once, few, many) or the class of an expanded clone, and some rows leave it out.

>14|NA|TRBJ2-1|TRBV19|TRBD2
CASSTGTNPNEQFF
TGTGCCAGTAGTACCGGGACTAACCCTAATGAGCAGTTCTTC
>15|few|TRBJ2-7|TRBV6-5|NA
CASSSWDFGGYEQYF
TGTGCCAGCAGTTCCTGGGACTTCGGGGGATACGAGCAGTACTTC
>15|NA|TRBJ1-6|TRBV6-2/TRBV6-3|NA
CASSYAPGGNSPLHF
TGTGCCAGCAGTTACGCGCCAGGTGGTAATTCACCCCTCCACTTT
>15|NA|TRBJ1-5|TRBV28|TRBD1
CASSRTGTGNQPQHF
TGTGCCAGCAGTCGGACAGGGACGGGCAATCAGCCCCAGCATTTT
>14|once|TRBJ2-5|TRBV5-4|NA
CASSLAGRWETQYF
TGTGCCAGCAGCTTGGCTGGGAGGTGGGAGACCCAGTACTTC
>14|once|TRBJ1-6|TRBV5-6|TRBD1
CASSLQGYNSPLHF
TGTGCCAGCAGCTTACAGGGGTACAATTCACCCCTCCACTTT
>13|NA|TRBJ2-1|TRBV27|NA
CASSLRGGDEQFF
TGTGCCAGCAGTTTAAGGGGCGGGGATGAGCAGTTCTTC
>13|NA|TRBJ1-2|TRBV30|TRBD1
CAWKKQGASGYTF
TGTGCCTGGAAAAAACAGGGGGCGAGTGGCTACACCTTC
>9|NA|TRBJ2-5|TRBV29-1|NA
CSGVETQYF
TGCAGCGGCGTAGAGACCCAGTACTTC
>15|NA|TRBJ2-5|TRBV5-1|NA
CASSAASRYQETQYF
TGCGCCAGCAGCGCCGCCTCTCGGTACCAAGAGACCCAGTACTTC
>14|NA|TRBJ2-1|TRBV5-1|TRBD2
CASSGGTSGRIRFF
TGCGCCAGCAGCGGCGGGACTAGCGGGAGAATACGGTTCTTC
>10|NA|TRBJ1-6|TRBV11-3|TRBD1
CATGDSTIHF
TGTGCCACCGGGGACAGCACTATCCACTTT
>16|NA|TRBJ2-3|TRBV7-9|TRBD2
CASSLVGGRGADTQYF
TGTGCCAGCAGCTTAGTGGGCGGGAGAGGCGCAGATACGCAGTATTTT
>13|NA|TRBJ2-3|TRBV5-4|TRBD2
CASSLILANTQYF
TGTGCCAGCAGCTTGATACTAGCGAATACGCAGTATTTT
>12|NA|TRBJ2-7|TRBV5-1|NA
CASSLGGPEQYF
TGCGCCAGCAGCTTGGGAGGGCCCGAGCAGTACTTC
>15|NA|TRBJ1-5|TRBV9|TRBD1
CASSTGTGIGQPQHF
TGTGCCAGCAGCACCGGGACAGGGATCGGTCAGCCCCAGCATTTT
>13|NA|TRBJ2-7|TRBV12-3/TRBV12-4|NA
CASSLWRDGEQYF
TGTGCCAGCAGTTTATGGAGGGACGGCGAGCAGTACTTC
>12|NA|TRBJ1-1|TRBV10-3|NA
CAISTANTEAFF
TGTGCCATCAGCACAGCGAACACTGAAGCTTTCTTT
>15|NA|TRBJ2-4|TRBV11-2|NA
CASSLIRGTKNIQYF
TGTGCCAGCAGCTTAATTCGGGGGACCAAAAACATTCAGTACTTC
>13|NA|TRBJ2-7|TRBV6-6|NA
CASSYAGTYEQYF
TGTGCCAGCAGTTACGCGGGGACCTACGAGCAGTACTTC
>14|NA|TRBJ2-7|TRBV5-1|TRBD2
CASSFPGLGGEQYF
TGCGCCAGCAGCTTCCCGGGACTAGGTGGCGAGCAGTACTTC
>12|NA|TRBJ1-3|TRBV30|NA
CAWSVSGNTIYF
TGTGCCTGGAGCGTGAGCGGAAACACCATATATTTT
>14|NA|TRBJ1-1|TRBV18|TRBD1
CASTQQGMNTEAFF
TGTGCCAGCACCCAACAGGGGATGAACACTGAAGCTTTCTTT
>12|NA|TRBJ1-4|TRBV15|NA
CATSRSYEKLFF
TGTGCCACCAGCAGATCGTATGAAAAACTGTTTTTT
>12|once|TRBJ2-3|TRBV7-2|NA
CASSPGVDTQYF
TGTGCCAGCAGCCCAGGGGTGGATACGCAGTATTTT
>16|NA|TRBJ2-1|TRBV3-1/TRBV3-2|TRBD2
CASSFIAGGPDNEQFF
TGTGCCAGCAGCTTTATAGCGGGAGGGCCTGACAATGAGCAGTTCTTC
>14|NA|TRBJ2-4|TRBV28|NA
CASRHTEGRNIQYF
TGTGCCAGCAGACATACGGAGGGGAGGAACATTCAGTACTTC
>16|NA|TRBJ1-1|TRBV19|NA
CASSVRSRLGGTEAFF
TGTGCCAGTAGCGTCCGCTCCCGTCTCGGGGGCACTGAAGCTTTCTTT
>14|once|TRBJ2-1|TRBV29-1|TRBD1
CSGAQQGAYNEQFF
TGCAGCGGAGCCCAACAGGGGGCCTACAATGAGCAGTTCTTC
>14|NA|TRBJ1-2|TRBV19|TRBD1
CASSPQGADYGYTF
TGTGCCAGTAGTCCTCAGGGGGCGGACTATGGCTACACCTTC
>18|NA|TRBJ2-3|TRBV11-2|NA
CASSLGRGRGAPTDTQYF
TGTGCCAGCAGCTTAGGCAGGGGACGGGGGGCCCCCACAGATACGCAGTATTTT
>16|NA|TRBJ1-6|TRBV4-1|TRBD1
CASSLKPRDSRSPLHF
TGCGCCAGCAGCCTCAAACCCCGGGACAGCCGCTCACCCCTCCACTTT
>14|NA|TRBJ2-1|TRBV7-2|TRBD2
CASSLLAGYNEQFF
TGTGCCAGCAGCTTACTAGCGGGATACAATGAGCAGTTCTTC
>15|NA|TRBJ1-2|TRBV19|TRBD1
CASSSGQGGNYGYTF
TGTGCCAGTAGTAGCGGACAGGGAGGGAACTATGGCTACACCTTC
>14|once|TRBJ2-5|TRBV28|TRBD1
CASSFVGQKETQYF
TGTGCCAGCAGTTTTGTGGGACAGAAAGAGACCCAGTACTTC
>14|NA|TRBJ2-7|TRBV29-1|NA
CSAEGPWGDYEQYF
TGCAGCGCTGAGGGACCATGGGGGGACTACGAGCAGTACTTC
>15|NA|TRBJ1-3|TRBV4-3|NA
CASSQPTQDGNTIYF
TGCGCCAGCAGCCAACCGACCCAGGATGGAAACACCATATATTTT
>12|NA|TRBJ1-1|TRBV19|NA
CASSIDMRAAFF
TGTGCCAGTAGTATAGATATGAGGGCTGCTTTCTTT
>15|NA|TRBJ2-1|TRBV11-2|TRBD1
CASSSDRGRIDEQFF
TGTGCCAGCAGCTCCGACAGGGGAAGGATCGATGAGCAGTTCTTC
>16|NA|TRBJ2-7|TRBV5-1|TRBD2
CASTPSSGSKSYEQYF
TGCGCCAGCACGCCTAGCAGCGGGAGTAAATCCTACGAGCAGTACTTC
>15|once|TRBJ2-7|TRBV7-9|TRBD1
CASSLRQGAMNEQYF
TGTGCCAGCAGCCTTAGACAGGGGGCTATGAACGAGCAGTACTTC
>16|NA|TRBJ2-1|TRBV14|TRBD2
CASSQPGTINYNEQFF
TGTGCCAGCAGCCAGCCCGGGACTATAAACTACAATGAGCAGTTCTTC
>13|NA|TRBJ2-3|TRBV10-3|NA
CAITRTGTDTQYF
TGTGCCATCACCCGGACAGGCACAGATACGCAGTATTTT
>13|NA|TRBJ2-7|TRBV29-1|TRBD1
CSALQGARYEQYF
TGCAGCGCACTACAGGGGGCACGTTACGAGCAGTACTTC
>17|NA|TRBJ2-7|TRBV7-9|TRBD2
CASSPGTSGRAVYEQYF
TGTGCCAGCAGCCCCGGGACTAGCGGGAGGGCCGTCTACGAGCAGTACTTC
>14|NA|TRBJ2-7|TRBV2|TRBD1
CASSEKQGPYEQYF
TGTGCCAGCAGTGAGAAACAGGGGCCCTACGAGCAGTACTTC
>18|NA|TRBJ2-5|TRBV3-1/TRBV3-2|NA
CASSQDMRAGVAQETQYF
TGTGCCAGCAGCCAAGATATGAGAGCAGGGGTGGCCCAAGAGACCCAGTACTTC
>16|NA|TRBJ2-2|TRBV28|TRBD2
CASSLPGLAGTGELFF
TGTGCCAGCAGTCTACCTGGACTAGCGGGAACCGGGGAGCTGTTTTTT
>13|NA|TRBJ2-2|TRBV12-3/TRBV12-4|NA
CASSAQGLRELFF
TGTGCCAGCAGTGCACAGGGCCTCCGGGAGCTGTTTTTT
>14|NA|TRBJ2-7|TRBV28|NA
CASAGHSNSYEQYF
TGTGCCAGCGCCGGACACTCCAACTCCTACGAGCAGTACTTC
>12|NA|TRBJ1-2|TRBV28|NA
CASRPTGPSYTF
TGTGCCAGCAGGCCGACTGGCCCTAGCTACACCTTC
>16|NA|TRBJ2-7|TRBV4-2|NA
CASSRNSGTNSYEQYF
TGTGCCAGCAGCCGAAACAGCGGGACAAACTCCTACGAGCAGTACTTC
>12|NA|TRBJ2-5|TRBV6-5|TRBD1
CASRTGQETQYF
TGTGCCAGCCGGACAGGGCAAGAGACCCAGTACTTC
>14|NA|TRBJ2-7|TRBV5-6|NA
CASSLGQASYEQYF
TGTGCCAGCAGCTTAGGCCAGGCCTCCTACGAGCAGTACTTC